The 28 T cell receptor beta chains below were found in one sample sequenced in a study of OX40 agonist ivuxolimab in advanced cancers. Method: immunoSEQ multiplex PCR; TCRdb's copy keeps in-frame clones and lacks some. In the table there are tens of thousands of clones, about 88% of which are singletons. Sequences were derived from CD4+ or CD8+ T cells sorted from blood, sampled in a trial of the OX40 agonist ivuxolimab. The receptor set was obtained from an adult with an advanced solid tumor such as melanoma, head and neck, liver or kidney cancer.

The V call is TRBV5-4, the J call TRBJ2-2; D call uncertain. The V gene's germline CDR1 is SGHNT and CDR2 YYREEE (reference sequence). CDR3 length: 14 residues. V was cut by 2 bases and J by 2 bases, with 7 bases left in between. CDR3 sequence: CASSLPFNTGELFF. CDR3 in DNA: TGTGCCAGCAGCTTACCTTTTAACACCGGGGAGCTGTTTTTT. Based on the CDR3 plus reference TRBV5-4 and TRBJ2-2, the full variable domain is ETGVTQSPTHLIKTRGQQVTLRCSSQSGHNTVSWYQQALGQGPQFIFQYYREEENGRGNFPPRFSGLQFPNYSSELNVNALELDDSALYLCASSLPFNTGELFFGEGSRLTVL.

This CDR3 is CASSLGGGLGSPLHF. The CDR3 DNA is TGTGCCAGCAGCTTGGGAGGAGGGCTGGGATCACCCCTCCACTTT. V is TRBV5-6 and J is TRBJ1-6; no clear D gene. V was clipped by 0 bases and J by 10 bases, with 14 bases between them. The CDR3 contains 15 residues. Per the germline V gene, CDR1 is SGHDT and CDR2 is YYEEEE.

This chain connects TRBV11-3 to TRBJ2-2, with D possibly TRBD2 on 6 matching bases. This CDR3 comprises 17 residues. The V gene's germline CDR1 is SGHNT and CDR2 YENEEA. Trimming took 5 bases from V and 5 from J, leaving 21 bases between them. CDR3 bases: TGTGCCAGCAGCCCCGTGGCCGGCGGGACCTTAACCGGGGAGCTGTTTTTT. Its protein product is CASSPVAGGTLTGELFF.

The V and J genes are TRBV7-9 and TRBJ1-1; 8 nucleotides align to TRBD1. Germline CDR1 reads SEHNR; CDR2 reads FQNEAQ (reference sequence). The CDR3 length is 16 residues. Trimming removed 5 bases from V and 6 bases from J; junction bases left unmatched: 14. Written as DNA, the CDR3 is TGTGCCAGCAGCCGAAACACCCGACAGGGGTACCCTGAAGCTTTCTTT. It encodes CASSRNTRQGYPEAFF.

V gene TRBV6-1 combines with J gene TRBJ2-1; TRBD2 matches 8 bases. The ends lost 3 bases at V and 4 bases at J; junction bases unmatched: 5. This CDR3 has 15 amino acids. CDR1 and CDR2 from the germline V gene are MNHNS and SASEGT. This CDR3 is CASSEEREWYNEQFF. CDR3 sequence (DNA): TGTGCCAGCAGTGAGGAGCGGGAGTGGTACAATGAGCAGTTCTTC.

The chain uses TRBV27 and TRBJ2-1; 13 bases agree with TRBD2. This CDR3 has 18 residues. Germline V gene sequence: CDR1 MNHEY, CDR2 SMNVEV (reference sequence). Losses at the gene ends were 2 bases for V and 5 bases for J; bases not matched to a gene: 9. The CDR3 coding sequence is TGTGCCAGCAGTTTAACTAGCGGGAGGGTACGCTTTCACAATGAGCAGTTCTTC. It codes for CASSLTSGRVRFHNEQFF.

The chain employs TRBV11-3 and TRBJ2-3; 10 bases align to TRBD2. Germline CDR1 SGHNT, CDR2 YENEEA. V trimming: 4 bases; J trimming: 4 bases; junction bases outside the gene matches: 8. The CDR3 length is 16 residues. CDR3 residues: CASSSQAGGPSDTQYF. In DNA, the CDR3 is TGTGCCAGCAGCTCCCAAGCGGGAGGGCCCTCAGATACGCAGTATTTT.

The rearrangement joins TRBV5-1 to TRBJ1-3, with a weak D call TRBD1 (5 bases). Germline CDR1 reads SGHRS; CDR2 reads YFSETQ. Trimming removed 4 bases at V and 0 bases at J, with 14 bases between. This CDR3 comprises 16 residues. The CDR3 DNA sequence: TGCGCCAGCAGCCAGGGCGCGGGGTTCTCTGGAAACACCATATATTTT. Its protein is CASSQGAGFSGNTIYF.

The chain recombines TRBV28 with TRBJ2-6, with 15 bases identical to TRBD2. Looked up from germline, CDR1 is MDHEN and CDR2 is SYDVKM. The CDR3 extends over 18 amino acids. Unmatched junction bases numbered 6, after V lost 4 bases and J lost 5 bases. CDR3 region: CASSSPGTSGRRANVLTF. DNA of the CDR3: TGTGCCAGCAGTTCGCCCGGGACTAGCGGGAGGAGGGCCAACGTCCTGACTTTC.

The gene calls are TRBV7-8 and TRBJ2-7; D uncertain. V was shortened by 2 bases and J by 4 bases, with 12 bases between the two germline ends. This CDR3 contains 14 residues. The germline V gene has CDR1 SGHVS and CDR2 FQNEAQ. CDR3 protein: CASSLLEIDYEQYF. CDR3 nucleotide sequence: TGTGCCAGCAGCTTACTGGAAATTGATTACGAGCAGTACTTC. Variable domain in full (rest from reference TRBV7-8 and TRBJ2-7): GAGVSQSPRYKVAKRGQDVALRCDPISGHVSLFWYQQALGQGPEFLTYFQNEAQLDKSGLPSDRFFAERPEGSVSTLKIQRTQQEDSAVYLCASSLLEIDYEQYFGPGTRLTVT.

This CDR3 is CASSLGGSNTGELFF. CDR3 sequence (DNA): TGTGCCAGCAGCTTAGGCGGATCGAACACCGGGGAGCTGTTTTTT. This sequence joins TRBV7-7 and TRBJ2-2; D not certain. The V and J ends lost 1 base and 0 bases respectively, with 6 bases between them. The CDR3 length is 15 residues. Per germline, CDR1 SSHAT and CDR2 FNYEAQ (reference sequence). Full variable domain (remainder filled in from reference TRBV7-7 and TRBJ2-2): GAGVSQSPRYKVTKRGQDVTLRCDPISSHATLYWYQQALGQGPEFLTYFNYEAQPDKSGLPSDRFSAERPEGSISTLTIQRTEQRDSAMYRCASSLGGSNTGELFFGEGSRLTVL.

The chain is built from TRBV27 and TRBJ1-4; D gene ambiguous. CDR3 length: 15 residues. With 2 bases removed from V and 0 bases from J, the gap between germline ends came to 7 bases. Germline V gene lookup returns CDR1 MNHEY and CDR2 SMNVEV (reference sequence). This CDR3 is CASSLQRSTNEKLFF. The CDR3 region has the DNA TGTGCCAGCAGTTTACAGAGATCAACTAATGAAAAACTGTTTTTT.

The CDR3 protein is CSVASDRGLTGELFF. Here the CDR3 DNA reads TGCAGCGTTGCCTCCGACAGGGGACTCACCGGGGAGCTGTTTTTT. This chain connects TRBV29-1 to TRBJ2-2, with 8 bases aligning to TRBD1. J lost 4 bases, V lost 4 bases, and 8 bases had no gene match. This CDR3 has 15 amino acids. Per germline, CDR1 SQVTM and CDR2 ANQGSEA.

This clone showed up just a few times. The J gene is TRBJ1-5, the V gene TRBV10-2, with D perhaps TRBD1 (5 bases). Per the germline V gene, CDR1 is WSHSY and CDR2 is SAAADI. This CDR3 comprises 13 residues. V was clipped by 7 bases and J by 1 base, with 8 bases between them. The CDR3 DNA follows: TGCGCCAGCACTGACAGCAGCAATCAGCCCCAGCATTTT. As protein: CASTDSSNQPQHF.

The chain uses TRBV7-8 and TRBJ1-2; TRBD1 matches at 11 bases. This CDR3 is 17 amino acids long. The V gene end was trimmed by 2 bases and the J gene end by 2 bases; junction bases not matched to a gene: 7. Germline CDR1 reads SGHVS; CDR2 reads FQNEAQ. CDR3 in amino acids: CASSLIVGQGANYGYTF. CDR3 nucleotide sequence: TGTGCCAGCAGCTTAATCGTAGGACAGGGGGCGAACTATGGCTACACCTTC. Supplemented by reference TRBV7-8 and TRBJ1-2, the full variable domain reads GAGVSQSPRYKVAKRGQDVALRCDPISGHVSLFWYQQALGQGPEFLTYFQNEAQLDKSGLPSDRFFAERPEGSVSTLKIQRTQQEDSAVYLCASSLIVGQGANYGYTFGSGTRLTVV.

This sequence joins TRBV30 and TRBJ1-2, with 8 positions matching TRBD1. Germline V CDR1 and CDR2: GTSNPN, SVGIG (reference sequence). With V trimmed by 1 base and J by 7 bases, 17 bases remained unmatched. This CDR3 is 17 amino acids long. The CDR3 is CAWSAGPWRTGFGGYTF. CDR3 DNA: TGTGCCTGGAGTGCAGGCCCATGGCGGACAGGGTTCGGTGGCTACACCTTC.

The count of this clone is one. CDR3 in DNA: TGTGCCAGCGGATCCAGGGTTGCTTCACCCCTCCACTTT. Its translation: CASGSRVASPLHF. The rearrangement uses TRBV6-6 and TRBJ1-6; D is possibly TRBD1 (5 bases). Germline CDR1 MNHNY, CDR2 SVGAGI (reference sequence). The CDR3 length is 13 residues. V was cut by 8 bases and J by 9 bases, with 14 bases left in between.

CDR3 region: CSVGTDEGYTF. Written as DNA, the CDR3 is TGCAGCGTTGGGACAGACGAAGGCTACACCTTC. The chain combines TRBV29-1 with TRBJ1-2; D might be TRBD1 (6 bases). The CDR3 is 11 amino acids. The V gene's germline CDR1 is SQVTM and CDR2 ANQGSEA. V lost 4 bases and J 8 bases, leaving 11 bases between the germline ends.

A remark on this clone: Other DNA sequences in the sample encode the same CDR3. The rearrangement uses TRBV10-2 and TRBJ2-3, with 8 bases matching TRBD2. The CDR3 covers 15 residues. Germline V lookup: CDR1 WSHSY, CDR2 SAAADI. The ends lost 3 bases at V and 3 bases at J; junction bases unmatched: 5. The CDR3: CASSDLAGVTDTQYF. For the CDR3, the DNA is TGCGCCAGCAGTGACCTAGCGGGTGTGACAGATACGCAGTATTTT.

The chain joins TRBV7-6 to TRBJ2-7, with D hard to call. The CDR3 length is 14 residues. CDR1 SGHVS and CDR2 FNYEAQ come from the germline V gene. The V end lost 1 base, the J end lost 0 bases, and 7 bases lay between the germline ends. CDR3 sequence: CASSLDTSSYEQYF. DNA of the CDR3: TGTGCCAGCAGCTTAGACACGAGCTCCTACGAGCAGTACTTC.

The chain employs TRBV5-1 and TRBJ2-1; D call uncertain. V lost 4 bases to trimming and J lost 5 bases, with 7 bases between them. CDR1 and CDR2 (germline): SGHRS, YFSETQ. The CDR3 totals 12 residues. The CDR3 DNA is TGCGCCAGCAGCGAATCGAACAATGAGCAGTTCTTC. It is translated as CASSESNNEQFF.

The V gene is TRBV9, the J gene TRBJ2-3; a weak D match, TRBD1 (6 bases). The CDR3 runs to 16 residues. V was pared by 0 bases and J by 0 bases, with 11 bases between. Germline loops: CDR1 SGDLS, CDR2 YYNGEE. The CDR3 nucleotides read TGTGCCAGCAGCGTAGTAGTGGGGGCGAGCACAGATACGCAGTATTTT. Amino acid sequence: CASSVVVGASTDTQYF.

The rearrangement uses TRBV7-9 and TRBJ2-5; the D gene is possibly TRBD1 (6 bases). The CDR3 loop spans 14 amino acids. Per the germline V gene, CDR1 is SEHNR and CDR2 is FQNEAQ (reference sequence). Trimming pared 5 bases from V and 1 base from J, leaving 11 bases between. The CDR3 DNA is TGTGCCAGCAGCCTCTGGGGGCCCCAAGAGACCCAGTACTTC. Translating gives CASSLWGPQETQYF.

This rearrangement joins TRBV6-5 to TRBJ1-5, with D possibly TRBD1 on 5 matching bases. The CDR3 is made up of 15 amino acids. Trimming stripped 4 bases from V and 7 bases from J, with 17 bases between. Germline CDR1 MNHEY, CDR2 SVGAGI. CDR3 coding DNA: TGTGCCAGCAGTTCCCCACGCCTGGGGGGACAGCCCCAGCATTTT. It yields the protein CASSSPRLGGQPQHF.

This rearrangement joins TRBV10-3 to TRBJ2-2; D might be TRBD2 (7 bases). Germline V CDR1 and CDR2: ENHRY, SYGVKD. The ends were cut back, 6 bases at V and 5 bases at J, with 13 bases in the middle. CDR3 size: 14 residues. The CDR3 bases are TGTGCCATCAGCAGGGAGGGGGTTACCGGGGAGCTGTTTTTT. It codes for CAISREGVTGELFF.

This sequence joins TRBV7-9 and TRBJ1-2; 7 bases are shared with TRBD1. Germline V gene lookup returns CDR1 SEHNR and CDR2 FQNEAQ (reference sequence). V trimming: 1 base; J trimming: 4 bases; junction bases outside the gene matches: 3. This CDR3 has 14 amino acids. DNA of the CDR3: TGTGCCAGCAGCTTAGACGGGACAGCCTATGGCTACACCTTC. It encodes CASSLDGTAYGYTF.

The chain joins TRBV9 to TRBJ1-2; D unclear. The V end lost 0 bases, the J end lost 5 bases, and 17 bases lay between the germline ends. Per the germline V gene, CDR1 is SGDLS and CDR2 is YYNGEE. This CDR3 has 16 amino acids. CDR3 sequence: CASSVDIRAELYGYTF. CDR3 bases: TGTGCCAGCAGCGTAGATATACGGGCAGAACTTTATGGCTACACCTTC.

This chain uses TRBV7-6 with TRBJ1-5; D perhaps matches TRBD1 (6 bases). Per the germline V gene, CDR1 is SGHVS and CDR2 is FNYEAQ. The length of the CDR3 is 16 residues. The V and J ends lost 5 bases and 1 base respectively, with 15 bases between them. The CDR3 region is CASSPVGGRSNQPQHF. Written as DNA, the CDR3 is TGTGCCAGCAGCCCAGTAGGGGGGAGGAGCAATCAGCCCCAGCATTTT.